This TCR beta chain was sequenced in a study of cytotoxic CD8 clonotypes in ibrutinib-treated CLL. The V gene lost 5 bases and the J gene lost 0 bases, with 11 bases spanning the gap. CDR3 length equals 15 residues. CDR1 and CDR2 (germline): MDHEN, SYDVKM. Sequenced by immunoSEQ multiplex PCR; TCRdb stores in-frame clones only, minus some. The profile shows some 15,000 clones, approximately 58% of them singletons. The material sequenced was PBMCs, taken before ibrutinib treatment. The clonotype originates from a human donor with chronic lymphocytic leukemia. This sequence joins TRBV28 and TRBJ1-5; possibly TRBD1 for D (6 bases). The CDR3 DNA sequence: TGTGCCAGCAGTACAGGGTGGCGTAGCAATCAGCCCCAGCATTTT. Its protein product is CASSTGWRSNQPQHF.